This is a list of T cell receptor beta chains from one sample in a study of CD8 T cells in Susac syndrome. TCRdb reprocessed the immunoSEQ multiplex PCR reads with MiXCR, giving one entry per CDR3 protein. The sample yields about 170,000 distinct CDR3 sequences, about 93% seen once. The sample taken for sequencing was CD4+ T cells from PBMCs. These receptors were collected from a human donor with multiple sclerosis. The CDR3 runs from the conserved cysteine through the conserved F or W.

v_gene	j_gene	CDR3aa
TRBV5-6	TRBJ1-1	CASSSQGGYTEAFF
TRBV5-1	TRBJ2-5	CASSPGLAGGTRETQYF
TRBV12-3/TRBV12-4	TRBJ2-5	CASSFSGGPESHPAQYF
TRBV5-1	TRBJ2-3	CASSFGLAESTDTQYF
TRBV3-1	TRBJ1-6	CASSQARDRRHSPLHF
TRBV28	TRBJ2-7	CASSLDVYEQYF
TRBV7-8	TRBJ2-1	CASSLSNPVKGMQFF
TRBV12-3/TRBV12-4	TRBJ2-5	CASSLGSTQETQYF
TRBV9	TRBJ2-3	CASSVSVDTQYF
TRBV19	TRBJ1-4	CASSIRQGINEKLFF
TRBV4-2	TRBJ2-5	CASSQKRGTQETQYF
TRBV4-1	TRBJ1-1	CASSRLRNTEAFF
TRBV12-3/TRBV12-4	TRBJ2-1	CASTLYGTTSAEQFF
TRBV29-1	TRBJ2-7	CSVGLQYGYEQYF
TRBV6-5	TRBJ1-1	CASRSEGEAFF
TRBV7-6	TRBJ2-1	CASSYPSGTGGNEQFF
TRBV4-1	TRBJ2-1	CASSSPTLARVNEQFF
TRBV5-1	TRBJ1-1	CASSPMDSGRTEAFF
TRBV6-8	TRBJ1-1	CASSQRGGVNTEAFF
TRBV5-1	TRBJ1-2	CASSVTSDGYTF
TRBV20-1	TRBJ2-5	CSAIPYGGAEETQYF
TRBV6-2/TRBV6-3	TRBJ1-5	CASNPLSSNQPQHF
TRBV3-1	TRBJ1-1	CASSQARDNTEAFF
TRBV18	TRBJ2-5	CASSHGGPTQTQYF
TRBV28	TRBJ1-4	CASNSQGAREKLFF
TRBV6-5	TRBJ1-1	CASSATPANTEAFF
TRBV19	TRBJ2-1	CASTKGLVGEQFF
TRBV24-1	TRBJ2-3	CATSDPTRTTDTQYF
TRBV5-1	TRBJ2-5	CASLGGAGETQYF
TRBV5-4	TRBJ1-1	CASSPYPSGTGEKNTEAFF
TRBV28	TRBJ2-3	CASSSLLRTGGQDTQYF
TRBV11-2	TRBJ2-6	CASSLNPGGAGANVLTF
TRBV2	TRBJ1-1	CASSNGWRGTEAFF
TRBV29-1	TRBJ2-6	CSVGEGPHSGANVLTF
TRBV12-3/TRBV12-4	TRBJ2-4	CASSFEGGWENIQYF
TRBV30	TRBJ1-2	CAGGTRALSNYGYTF
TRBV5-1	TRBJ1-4	CASSSSYPFDEKLFF
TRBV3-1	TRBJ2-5	CASSYHRTSGGETQYF
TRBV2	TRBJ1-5	CASSQDFMRNQPQHF
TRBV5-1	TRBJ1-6	CASSTDPTANSPLHF
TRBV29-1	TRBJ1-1	CSVAWGWDTEAFF
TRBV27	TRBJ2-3	CASSSSGQRKVQYF
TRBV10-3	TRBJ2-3	CAISGLSGGDTDTQYF
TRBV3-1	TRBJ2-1	CASSPGVRDEQFF
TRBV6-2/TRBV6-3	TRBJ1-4	CASSYAGQTNEKLFF
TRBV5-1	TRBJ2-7	CASSPHRDEQYF
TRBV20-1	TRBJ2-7	CSARDRGLDRGGKQYF
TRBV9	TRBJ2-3	CASSVRAGGVADTQYF
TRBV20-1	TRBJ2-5	CSARVRGGGETQYF